A selection of T cell receptor beta chains follows, all from one sample in a study of cytomegalovirus exposure and HLA in healthy donors. Libraries were prepared by immunoSEQ multiplex PCR; TCRdb keeps only in-frame clonotypes and omits some of them. Of some 140,000 clones listed, 70% to 85% are singletons. The material sequenced was PBMCs. The receptors were gathered from a man younger than 45 in good health and CMV-seronegative. Each CDR3 is given with its conserved first and last residue. The D gene is left open where the match is weak. Clone size is shown for a subset of rows, as once, few, many or a class of expanded clone.

size,D,V,J,DNA,CDR3
.,.,TRBV7-3,TRBJ2-3,TGTGCCAGCAGCTTACAAAGCACAGATACGCAGTATTTT,CASSLQSTDTQYF
.,.,TRBV9,TRBJ2-3,TGTGCCAGCAGCGTAGAGGGGAGCACAGATACGCAGTATTTT,CASSVEGSTDTQYF
few,.,TRBV28,TRBJ1-2,TGTGCCAGCAGTTTGACCGGGTCCTATGGCTACACCTTC,CASSLTGSYGYTF
.,TRBD2,TRBV9,TRBJ2-3,TGTGCCAGCAGCGCCGCCGGGACTAGCGGGGGTTACACAGATACGCAGTATTTT,CASSAAGTSGGYTDTQYF
.,.,TRBV5-1,TRBJ2-2,TGCGCCAGCAGCCAAAATACCGGGGAGCTGTTTTTT,CASSQNTGELFF
.,TRBD1,TRBV29-1,TRBJ2-7,TGCAGCGTAGGACAGGGAGGCGAGCAGTACTTC,CSVGQGGEQYF
.,TRBD1,TRBV7-2,TRBJ1-6,TGTGCCAGCAGTCCAGTCTCGGACAGGGCATCACCCCTCCACTTT,CASSPVSDRASPLHF
.,.,TRBV14,TRBJ1-3,TGTGCCAGCAGCCAGAGTGGAAACACCATATATTTT,CASSQSGNTIYF
few,.,TRBV4-2,TRBJ2-7,TGTGCCAGCAGCCAAGATGAGACAGCAGCCTACGAGCAGTACTTC,CASSQDETAAYEQYF
.,.,TRBV5-5,TRBJ2-7,TGTGCCAGCAGCTTGGACCCGGGATCCACCTACGAGCAGTACTTC,CASSLDPGSTYEQYF
once,TRBD2,TRBV5-8,TRBJ2-1,TGTGCCAGCAGCTTGGTGCCTAGCGGGGGGGCCGGGAATGAGCAGTTCTTC,CASSLVPSGGAGNEQFF